Below, one T cell receptor (beta chain) is given with its context. This sample is drawn from a study of cytomegalovirus exposure and HLA in healthy donors. PCR employed 60 Vbeta and 13 Jbeta primers. Profiling relied on immunoSEQ multiplex PCR, and the TCRdb table lists in-frame clones only, not all of them. The sample gives around 150,000 clones, 80% of which show up once; 4% to 5.5% is in the top ten. The CDR3 consists of 13 residues. V was pared by 10 bases and J by 6 bases, with 12 bases of the junction left unmatched. Germline V lookup: CDR1 SGHAT, CDR2 FQNNGV. The source of this sequence is a young man in good health and CMV-seronegative. Sequenced material: PBMCs. The chain links TRBV11-2 to TRBJ2-7, with TRBD2 matching over 7 bases. CDR3 in DNA: TGTGCCACCAGAAGTGGGAGGGCGGGCGAGCAGTACTTC. As protein: CATRSGRAGEQYF.